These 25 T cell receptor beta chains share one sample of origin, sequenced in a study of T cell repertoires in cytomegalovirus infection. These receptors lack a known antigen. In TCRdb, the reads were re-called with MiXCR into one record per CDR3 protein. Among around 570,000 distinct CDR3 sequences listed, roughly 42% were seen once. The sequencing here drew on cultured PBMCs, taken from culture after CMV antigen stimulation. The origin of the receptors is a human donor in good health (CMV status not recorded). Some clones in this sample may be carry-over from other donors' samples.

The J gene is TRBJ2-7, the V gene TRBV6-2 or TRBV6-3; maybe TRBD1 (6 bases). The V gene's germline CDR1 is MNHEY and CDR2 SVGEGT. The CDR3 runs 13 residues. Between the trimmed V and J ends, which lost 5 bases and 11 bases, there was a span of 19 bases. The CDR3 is CASSPLATGRKYF. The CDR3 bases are TGTGCCAGCAGTCCACTCGCTACAGGGCGGAAGTACTTC.

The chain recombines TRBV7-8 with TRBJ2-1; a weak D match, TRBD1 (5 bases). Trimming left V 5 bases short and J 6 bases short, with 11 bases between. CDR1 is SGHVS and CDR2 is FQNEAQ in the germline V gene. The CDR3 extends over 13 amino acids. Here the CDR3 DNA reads TGTGCCAGCAGCACCGGACAAATCAATGAGCAGTTCTTC. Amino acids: CASSTGQINEQFF.

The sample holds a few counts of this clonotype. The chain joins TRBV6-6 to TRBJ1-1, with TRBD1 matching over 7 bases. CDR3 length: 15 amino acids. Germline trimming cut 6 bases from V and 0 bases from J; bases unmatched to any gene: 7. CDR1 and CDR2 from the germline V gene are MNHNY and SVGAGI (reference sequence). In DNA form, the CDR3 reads TGTGCCAGCAGCCCCGGACAGGCCATGAACACTGAAGCTTTCTTT. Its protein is CASSPGQAMNTEAFF.

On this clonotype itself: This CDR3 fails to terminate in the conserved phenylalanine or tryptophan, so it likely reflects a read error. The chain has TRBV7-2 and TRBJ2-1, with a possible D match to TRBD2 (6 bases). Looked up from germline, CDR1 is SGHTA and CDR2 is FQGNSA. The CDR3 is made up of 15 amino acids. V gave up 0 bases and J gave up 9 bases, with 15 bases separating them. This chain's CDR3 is CASSLAGGAAAEQFL. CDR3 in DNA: TGTGCCAGCAGCTTAGCCGGCGGGGCGGCCGCTGAGCAGTTCTTA.

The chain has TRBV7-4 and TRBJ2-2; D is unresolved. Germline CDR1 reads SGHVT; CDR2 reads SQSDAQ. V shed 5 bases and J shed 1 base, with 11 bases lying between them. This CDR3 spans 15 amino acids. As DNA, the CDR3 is TGTGCCAGCAGCAGACCACTTCGGAACACCGGGGAGCTGTTTTTT. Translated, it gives CASSRPLRNTGELFF.

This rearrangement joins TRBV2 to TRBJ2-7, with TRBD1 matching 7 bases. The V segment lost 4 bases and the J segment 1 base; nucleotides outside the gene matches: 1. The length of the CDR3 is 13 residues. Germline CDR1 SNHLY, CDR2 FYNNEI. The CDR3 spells CASSGGQSYEQYF. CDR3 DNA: TGTGCCAGCAGTGGGGGACAGTCCTACGAGCAGTACTTC.

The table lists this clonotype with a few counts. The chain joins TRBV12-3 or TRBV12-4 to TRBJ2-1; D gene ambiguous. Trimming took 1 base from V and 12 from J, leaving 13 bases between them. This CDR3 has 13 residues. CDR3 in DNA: TGTGCCAGCAGTTTAGATCCTCGCCTGGGGCAGTTCTTC. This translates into CASSLDPRLGQFF.

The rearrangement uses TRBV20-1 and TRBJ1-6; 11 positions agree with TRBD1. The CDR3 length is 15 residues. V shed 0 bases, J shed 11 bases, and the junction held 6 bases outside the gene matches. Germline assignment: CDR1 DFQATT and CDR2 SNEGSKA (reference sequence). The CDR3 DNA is TGCAGTGCTAGAGATTCGGGACAGGGGGACGCACCCCTCCACTTT. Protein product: CSARDSGQGDAPLHF.

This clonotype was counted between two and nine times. CDR3 bases: TGTGCCAGCAGCTTAGTCGGGGACCCAAGTCAGGCCCAGTACTTC. As protein: CASSLVGDPSQAQYF. V usage is TRBV7-9 and J usage is TRBJ2-5; D may match TRBD1 or TRBD2 (5 bases each). The germline CDR1 and CDR2 sequences are SEHNR and FQNEAQ (reference sequence). Trimming took 1 base from V and 9 from J, leaving 18 bases between them. This CDR3 comprises 15 residues.

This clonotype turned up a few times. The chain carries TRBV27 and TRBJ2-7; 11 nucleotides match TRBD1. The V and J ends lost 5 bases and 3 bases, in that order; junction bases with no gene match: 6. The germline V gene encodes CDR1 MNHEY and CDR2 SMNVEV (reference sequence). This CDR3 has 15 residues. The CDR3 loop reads CASSGRTGGYYEQYF. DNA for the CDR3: TGTGCCAGCAGTGGGCGGACAGGGGGCTACTACGAGCAGTACTTC.

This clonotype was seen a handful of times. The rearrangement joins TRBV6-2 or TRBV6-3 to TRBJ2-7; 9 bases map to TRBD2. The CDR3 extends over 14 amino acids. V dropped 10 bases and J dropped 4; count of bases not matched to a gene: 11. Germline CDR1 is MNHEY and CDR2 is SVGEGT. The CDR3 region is CATYTGTSLYEQYF. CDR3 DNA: TGTGCCACCTATACCGGGACTAGCCTTTACGAGCAGTACTTC.

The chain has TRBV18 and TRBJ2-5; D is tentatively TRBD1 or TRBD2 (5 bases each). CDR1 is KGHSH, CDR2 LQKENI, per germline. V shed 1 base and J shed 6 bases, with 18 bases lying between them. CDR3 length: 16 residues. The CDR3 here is CASSPLRDGWIKTQYF. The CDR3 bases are TGTGCCAGCTCACCACTTCGGGACGGATGGATTAAGACCCAGTACTTC.

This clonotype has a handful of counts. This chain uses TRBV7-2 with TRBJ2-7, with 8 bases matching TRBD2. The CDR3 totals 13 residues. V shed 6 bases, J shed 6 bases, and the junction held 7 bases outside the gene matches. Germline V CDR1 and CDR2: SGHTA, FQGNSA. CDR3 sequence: CASSSGRALEQYF. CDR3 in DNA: TGTGCCAGCAGTTCCGGGAGGGCCCTCGAGCAGTACTTC. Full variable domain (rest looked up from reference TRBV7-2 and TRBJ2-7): GAGVSQSPSNKVTEKGKDVELRCDPISGHTALYWYRQSLGQGLEFLIYFQGNSAPDKSGLPSDRFSAERTGGSVSTLTIQRTQQEDSAVYLCASSSGRALEQYFGPGTRLTVT.

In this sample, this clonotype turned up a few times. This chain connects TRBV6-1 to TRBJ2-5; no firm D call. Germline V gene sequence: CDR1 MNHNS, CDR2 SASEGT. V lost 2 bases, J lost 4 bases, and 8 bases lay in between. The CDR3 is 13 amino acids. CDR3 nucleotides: TGTGCCAGCAGTGAAAACACGGGAGAGACCCAGTACTTC. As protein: CASSENTGETQYF.

The CDR3 loop reads CATGGTGFMTQHF. DNA for the CDR3: TGCGCCACTGGGGGGACAGGGTTTATGACCCAGCATTTT. The genes are TRBV10-1 and TRBJ1-5, with 9 nucleotides matching TRBD1. Germline loops: CDR1 WNHNN, CDR2 SYGVQD (reference sequence). The CDR3 extends over 13 amino acids. J lost 11 bases, V lost 10 bases, and 12 bases had no gene match.

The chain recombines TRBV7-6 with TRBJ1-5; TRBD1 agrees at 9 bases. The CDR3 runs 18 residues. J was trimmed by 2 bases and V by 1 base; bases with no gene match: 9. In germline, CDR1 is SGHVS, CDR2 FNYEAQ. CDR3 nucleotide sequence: TGTGCCAGCAGCTTAGTCCCGGGACAGGGAGTGGGCAATCAGCCCCAGCATTTT. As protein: CASSLVPGQGVGNQPQHF.

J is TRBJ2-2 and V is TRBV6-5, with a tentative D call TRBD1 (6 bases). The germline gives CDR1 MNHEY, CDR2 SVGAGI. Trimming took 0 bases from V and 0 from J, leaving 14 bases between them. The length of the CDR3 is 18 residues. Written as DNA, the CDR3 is TGTGCCAGCAGTTACTCGGCCAGGGGCCCATCGAACACCGGGGAGCTGTTTTTT. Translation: CASSYSARGPSNTGELFF.

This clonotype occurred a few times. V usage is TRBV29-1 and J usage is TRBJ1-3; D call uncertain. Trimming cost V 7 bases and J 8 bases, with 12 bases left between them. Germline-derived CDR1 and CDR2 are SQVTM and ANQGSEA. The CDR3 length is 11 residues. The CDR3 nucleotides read TGCAGCGCCTCGGACCCGGACACCATATATTTT. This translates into CSASDPDTIYF.

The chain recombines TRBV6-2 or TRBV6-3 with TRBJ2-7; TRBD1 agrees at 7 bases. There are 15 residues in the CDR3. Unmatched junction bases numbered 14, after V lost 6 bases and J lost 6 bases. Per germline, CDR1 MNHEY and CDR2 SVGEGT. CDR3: CASSPRLTGTSEQYF. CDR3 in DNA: TGTGCCAGCAGCCCTCGGTTGACAGGGACAAGCGAGCAGTACTTC.

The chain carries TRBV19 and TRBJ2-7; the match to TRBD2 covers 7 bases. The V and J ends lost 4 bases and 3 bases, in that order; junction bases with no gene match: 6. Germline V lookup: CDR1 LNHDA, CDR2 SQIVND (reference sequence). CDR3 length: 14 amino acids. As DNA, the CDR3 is TGTGCCAGTAGTACCCCGGGACTACGCTACGAGCAGTACTTC. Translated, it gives CASSTPGLRYEQYF.

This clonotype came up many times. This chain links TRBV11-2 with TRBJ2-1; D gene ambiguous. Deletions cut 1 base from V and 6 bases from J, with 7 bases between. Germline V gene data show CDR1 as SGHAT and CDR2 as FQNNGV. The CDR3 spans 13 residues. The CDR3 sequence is CASSLGFRNEQFF. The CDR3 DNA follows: TGTGCCAGCAGCTTAGGGTTCCGCAATGAGCAGTTCTTC.

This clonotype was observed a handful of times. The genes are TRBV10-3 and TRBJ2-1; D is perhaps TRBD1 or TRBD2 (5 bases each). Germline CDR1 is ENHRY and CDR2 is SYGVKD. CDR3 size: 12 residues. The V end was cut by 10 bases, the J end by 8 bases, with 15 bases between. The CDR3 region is CATGDRVHEQFF. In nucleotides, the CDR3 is TGTGCCACCGGGGACCGCGTCCATGAGCAGTTCTTC.

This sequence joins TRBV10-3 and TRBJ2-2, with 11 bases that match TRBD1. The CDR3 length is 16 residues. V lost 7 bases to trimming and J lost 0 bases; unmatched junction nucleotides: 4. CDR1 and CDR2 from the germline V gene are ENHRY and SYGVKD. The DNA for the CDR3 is TGTGCCATCAATCCGGGACAGGGGGCGAACACCGGGGAGCTGTTTTTT. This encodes CAINPGQGANTGELFF.

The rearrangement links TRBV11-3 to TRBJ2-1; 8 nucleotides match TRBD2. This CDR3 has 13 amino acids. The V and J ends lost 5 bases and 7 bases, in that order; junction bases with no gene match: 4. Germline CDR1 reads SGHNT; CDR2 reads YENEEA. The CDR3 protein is CASSASGPNEQFF. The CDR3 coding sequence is TGTGCCAGCAGCGCTAGCGGGCCTAATGAGCAGTTCTTC. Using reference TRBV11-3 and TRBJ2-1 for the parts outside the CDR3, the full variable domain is EAGVVQSPRYKIIEKKQPVAFWCNPISGHNTLYWYLQNLGQGPELLIRYENEEAVDDSQLPKDRFSAERLKGVDSTLKIQPAELGDSAVYLCASSASGPNEQFFGPGTRLTVL.

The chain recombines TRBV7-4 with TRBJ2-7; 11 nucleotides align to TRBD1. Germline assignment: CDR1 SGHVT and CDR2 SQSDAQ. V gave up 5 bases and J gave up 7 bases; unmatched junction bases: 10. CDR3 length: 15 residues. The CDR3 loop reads CASSTPGTGGGEQYF. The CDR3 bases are TGTGCCAGCAGCACCCCCGGGACAGGGGGTGGGGAGCAGTACTTC. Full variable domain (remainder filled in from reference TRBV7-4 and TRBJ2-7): GAGVSQSPRYKVAKRGRDVALRCDSISGHVTLYWYRQTLGQGSEVLTYSQSDAQRDKSGRPSGRFSAERPERSVSTLKIQRTEQGDSAVYLCASSTPGTGGGEQYFGPGTRLTVT.